This entry is about one T cell receptor (beta chain). These data originate in a study of human T cells and chemical hapten exposure. The CDR3 totals 16 residues. Germline V gives CDR1 MNHEY, CDR2 SVGAGI. Trimming left V 0 bases short and J 1 base short, with 10 bases between. TCRdb independently ran MiXCR on the RACE reads; one entry per CDR3 protein. The table lists tens of thousands of distinct CDR3 sequences, around 9.5% of them singletons. Time point here: pre-sensitization, week 0. The treatment is: therapeutic diphenylcyclopropenone sensitization with weekly scalp DPC. Extraction of total RNA was performed on unfractionated whole blood.

The source material was whole blood, sampled in connection with sensitization to the hapten diphenylcyclopropenone (DPC). The chain has TRBV6-5 and TRBJ2-4; TRBD1 is a possible D gene (6 bases). The receptor's source is a woman aged 40 to 50 with alopecia areata. Some clones in this sample may be carry-over from other donors' samples. DNA for the CDR3: TGTGCCAGCAGTTACTCGAGGGGGTCGGCCAAAAACATTCAGTACTTC. It is translated as CASSYSRGSAKNIQYF.